This is a list of T cell receptor beta chains from one sample in a study of Ad26.COV2.S vaccination and SARS-CoV-2 variants. Produced via immunoSEQ multiplex PCR; TCRdb's table is partial and in-frame only. The sample comprises more than 120,000 clones, 86% of which are singletons, and approximately 5% rests with the top ten. Sequencing used peripheral blood, obtained after recovery from COVID-19. The receptors shown here come from a human donor who had recovered from COVID-19. The CDR3 runs from the conserved cysteine through the conserved F or W. The order of the fields is J gene, V gene, D gene, clone size, CDR3 DNA, CDR3 protein. A D gene is named only where the DNA matches it firmly. Part of the rows lack a size; the others show once, few, many or a class for expanded clones.

>TRBJ2-5|TRBV7-2|NA|NA
TGTGCCAGCAGCCCTCCCGGACAGATGGAGACCCAGTACTTC
CASSPPGQMETQYF
>TRBJ2-3|TRBV4-3|NA|NA
TGCGCCAGCAGCCAGCTAGGTGTGCGGACAGATACGCAGTATTTT
CASSQLGVRTDTQYF
>TRBJ2-2|TRBV4-3|NA|once
TGCGCCAGCAGGACAACAAAGGGGGGCGCGAACACCGGGGAGCTGTTTTTT
CASRTTKGGANTGELFF
>TRBJ1-2|TRBV9|NA|few
TGTGCCAGCAGCCCGGACACCCTGGGTGGCTACACCTTC
CASSPDTLGGYTF
>TRBJ1-2|TRBV12-3/TRBV12-4|NA|NA
TGTGCCAGCAGTTTTAACAGGGAGTACGGCTACACCTTC
CASSFNREYGYTF
>TRBJ2-3|TRBV5-6|NA|NA
TGTGCCAGCAGCTTTCGCGGGGGCCAGAACACAGATACGCAGTATTTT
CASSFRGGQNTDTQYF
>TRBJ2-4|TRBV28|NA|NA
TGTGCCAGCAGTCCCCGGACCCCCCCCGTTGGGATTCAGTACTTC
CASSPRTPPVGIQYF
>TRBJ1-2|TRBV3-1/TRBV3-2|NA|NA
TGTGCCAGCAGCCCGAGCGGGGGAGGCTATGGCTACACCTTC
CASSPSGGGYGYTF
>TRBJ2-1|TRBV6-2/TRBV6-3|TRBD2|NA
TGTGCCAGCAGTTACGATGTCCTCTCGACTAGCGGACCCTACTACAATGAGCAGTTCTTC
CASSYDVLSTSGPYYNEQFF
>TRBJ1-1|TRBV30|NA|NA
TGTGCCTGGAGTTCAGCTAGCAACACTGAAGCTTTCTTT
CAWSSASNTEAFF
>TRBJ2-1|TRBV2|NA|NA
TGTGCCAGCACACAGGTTACCTACAATGAGCAGTTCTTC
CASTQVTYNEQFF
>TRBJ1-1|TRBV6-5|NA|NA
TGTGCCAGCAGGGGACCTGAAGCTTTCTTT
CASRGPEAFF
>TRBJ2-5|TRBV9|TRBD2|NA
TGTGCCAGCAGCGTGGTAGCGGGGGTCCAAGAGACCCAGTACTTC
CASSVVAGVQETQYF
>TRBJ1-1|TRBV28|NA|few
TGTGCCAGCAGTCGCAGTCAGCGGCTTAGAGCGAACACTGAAGCTTTCTTT
CASSRSQRLRANTEAFF
>TRBJ2-5|TRBV19|NA|NA
TGTGCCAGTAGTAGCGGGGTCGGGTCCCAAGAGACCCAGTACTTC
CASSSGVGSQETQYF
>TRBJ1-3|TRBV18|NA|NA
TGTGCCAGCTCACCACGAGGGCTGACTGGAAACACCATATATTTT
CASSPRGLTGNTIYF